A selection of T cell receptor beta chains follows, all from one sample in a study of T cell responses to AZD1222 COVID-19 vaccine. Data came from immunoSEQ multiplex PCR; TCRdb stores just in-frame clones and leaves some out. The data show some 130,000 clones, 85% to 95% seen once. The sample consisted of peripheral blood, taken 28 days after the second AZD1222 dose. Every receptor here comes from an adult who received the AZD1222 COVID-19 vaccine. The CDR3 runs from the conserved cysteine through the conserved F or W. Each record gives: D gene, V gene, J gene, clone size, CDR3 DNA, CDR3 protein. D genes are given only for firm matches. Only part of the rows carry a size: once, few, many, or a class if the clone is expanded.

-	TRBV2	TRBJ1-2	-	TGTGCCAGCAGTGACGGTGTCACTAACTATGGCTACACCTTC	CASSDGVTNYGYTF
TRBD1	TRBV30	TRBJ2-3	-	TGTGCCTGGGACAGGGGCGCGAAAGATACGCAGTATTTT	CAWDRGAKDTQYF
TRBD1	TRBV28	TRBJ2-5	-	TGTGCCAGCAGTTTAATAACAGGGGCCCAAGCGACCCAGTACTTC	CASSLITGAQATQYF
-	TRBV28	TRBJ2-7	-	TGTGCCAGCAGGTCCGACAGGCACTACGAGCAGTACTTC	CASRSDRHYEQYF
TRBD1	TRBV3-1/TRBV3-2	TRBJ1-2	-	TGTGCCAGCAGCTTCGACAGGGCTCGGGGCTACACCTTC	CASSFDRARGYTF
-	TRBV30	TRBJ1-5	-	TGTGCCTGGGAGGCATCTAGCAATCAGCCCCAGCATTTT	CAWEASSNQPQHF
-	TRBV2	TRBJ2-3	-	TGTGCCAGCAGTTACACAGATACGCAGTATTTT	CASSYTDTQYF
TRBD1	TRBV24-1	TRBJ2-5	-	TGTGCCACCAGTGATCCAGGGACAGGGGATGGAGAGACCCAGTACTTC	CATSDPGTGDGETQYF
-	TRBV7-9	TRBJ1-5	-	TGTGCCAGCAGCTTAGGTTCAGGCGCCCTAGGAGAGCCCCAGCATTTT	CASSLGSGALGEPQHF
-	TRBV7-9	TRBJ2-7	-	TGTGCCAGCAGCTTCCTTATTGGACAGAGAAGTTACGAGCAGTACTTC	CASSFLIGQRSYEQYF
TRBD1	TRBV27	TRBJ2-7	-	TGTGCCAGCAGTTTATCGGGGACAGGGGTAGGGGAGCAGTACTTC	CASSLSGTGVGEQYF
-	TRBV2	TRBJ2-5	-	TGTGCCGTTCCCAGAACTCAAGAGACCCAGTACTTC	CAVPRTQETQYF
-	TRBV13	TRBJ2-7	-	TGTGCCAGCAGCTTAGGCCACACTGAAGACTACGAGCAGTACTTC	CASSLGHTEDYEQYF
TRBD1	TRBV5-6	TRBJ2-7	-	TGTGCCAGCAGCAGCTGGACAGGCGACGACTACGAGCAGTACTTC	CASSSWTGDDYEQYF
TRBD1	TRBV9	TRBJ2-7	-	TGTGCCAGCAGCCCAGGACAGGGGACAAGCTCCTACGAGCAGTACTTC	CASSPGQGTSSYEQYF
-	TRBV28	TRBJ2-7	-	TGTGCCAGCAGTCCCGGACAAGACCCTTACGAGCAGTACTTC	CASSPGQDPYEQYF
TRBD1	TRBV7-3	TRBJ1-4	once	TGTGCCAGCAGCCCCAATCAGGGGGGGTTAGTTAATGAAAAACTGTTTTTT	CASSPNQGGLVNEKLFF
TRBD2	TRBV11-3	TRBJ2-7	-	TGTGCCAGCAGCTTGCGTGGGACTAGCGCTTACGAGCAGTACTTC	CASSLRGTSAYEQYF
-	TRBV7-2	TRBJ1-4	once	TGTGCCAGCAGCTCATCAGGGTGGACTAATGAAAAACTGTTTTTT	CASSSSGWTNEKLFF
TRBD1	TRBV18	TRBJ1-6	-	TGTGCCAGCTCACCGACAGGGGATAATAATTCACCCCTCCACTTT	CASSPTGDNNSPLHF
TRBD1	TRBV10-3	TRBJ2-1	-	TGTGCCATCAGTAAACGGACAGGGGGCAAGCTAGGGTCCTACAATGAGCAGTTCTTC	CAISKRTGGKLGSYNEQFF
TRBD1	TRBV2	TRBJ2-5	-	TGTGCCAGCAGGAGGGGACAGAGGGGAGAGACCCAGTACTTC	CASRRGQRGETQYF
-	TRBV24-1	TRBJ2-3	-	TGTGCCACCAGTGATTTCGGCAACACAGATACGCAGTATTTT	CATSDFGNTDTQYF
TRBD1	TRBV18	TRBJ1-2	-	TGTGCCAGCTCACCGGCCGGGACAGGGGAAGGCTACACCTTC	CASSPAGTGEGYTF
-	TRBV4-3	TRBJ2-2	-	TGCGCCAGCAGCCAAGCCGACTTGAACACCGGGGAGCTGTTTTTT	CASSQADLNTGELFF
TRBD1	TRBV7-9	TRBJ1-2	-	TGTGCCAGCATACCGACAGGGAACTATGGCTACACCTTC	CASIPTGNYGYTF